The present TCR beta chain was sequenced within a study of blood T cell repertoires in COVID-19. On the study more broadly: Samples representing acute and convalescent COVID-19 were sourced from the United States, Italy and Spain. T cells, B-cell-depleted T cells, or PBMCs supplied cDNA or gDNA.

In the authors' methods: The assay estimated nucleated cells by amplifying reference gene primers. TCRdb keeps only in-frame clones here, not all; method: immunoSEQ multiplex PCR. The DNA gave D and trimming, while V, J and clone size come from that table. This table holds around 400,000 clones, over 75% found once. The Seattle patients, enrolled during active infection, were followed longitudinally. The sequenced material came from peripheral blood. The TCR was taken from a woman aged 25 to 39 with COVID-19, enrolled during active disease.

In DNA form, the CDR3 reads TGTGCCAGCAGCTTAAGAGGACGGAGACAGGGGAATATAGATACGCAGTATTTT. This codes for CASSLRGRRQGNIDTQYF. This sequence joins TRBV7-3 and TRBJ2-3; 8 positions match TRBD1. The trim removed 1 base at V and 5 bases at J, leaving 14 bases unmatched. The CDR3 is 18 residues long. Germline assignment: CDR1 SGHTA and CDR2 FQGTGA.